The entry that follows covers one TCR beta chain sequence. Sequenced by immunoSEQ multiplex PCR; TCRdb stores in-frame clones only, minus some. The table includes hundreds of thousands of clones, 70% to 90% detected once. Those who participated ranged in age from roughly 18 to 90 years and resided in around 22 US areas. Recovered participants had two consecutive negative NP/OP PCR tests, healthcare professional clearance, or symptom resolution. V was pared by 6 bases and J by 8 bases, with 10 bases between. There are 11 residues in the CDR3. Germline V gives CDR1 KGHSH, CDR2 LQKENI. The data stem from a study of blood T cell repertoires in COVID-19. Study summary: Italy, Spain and the United States were the sources of the convalescent and acute COVID-19 samples. The cDNA or gDNA used as material had been derived from T cells, B-cell-depleted T cells, or PBMCs.

The sample was PBMCs or T cells enriched from blood (not recorded which). The chain recombines TRBV18 with TRBJ1-1; unclear D gene. The clonotype was recovered from a woman in her 40s who had recovered from COVID-19. The CDR3 DNA follows: TGTGCCAGCTCCATCACGGGGGAAGCTTTCTTT. This gives the protein CASSITGEAFF.